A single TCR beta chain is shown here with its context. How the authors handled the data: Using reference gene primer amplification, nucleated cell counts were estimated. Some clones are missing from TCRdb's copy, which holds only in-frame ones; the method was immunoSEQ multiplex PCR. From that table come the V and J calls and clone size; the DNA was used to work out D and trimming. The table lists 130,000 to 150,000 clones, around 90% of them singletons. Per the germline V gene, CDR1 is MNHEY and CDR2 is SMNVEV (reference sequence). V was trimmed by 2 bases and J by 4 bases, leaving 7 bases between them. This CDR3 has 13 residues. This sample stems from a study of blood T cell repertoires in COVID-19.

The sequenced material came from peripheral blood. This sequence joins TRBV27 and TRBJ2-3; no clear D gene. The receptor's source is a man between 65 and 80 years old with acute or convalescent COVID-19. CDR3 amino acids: CASSLAAADTQYF. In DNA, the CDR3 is TGTGCCAGCAGTTTAGCGGCCGCAGATACGCAGTATTTT.